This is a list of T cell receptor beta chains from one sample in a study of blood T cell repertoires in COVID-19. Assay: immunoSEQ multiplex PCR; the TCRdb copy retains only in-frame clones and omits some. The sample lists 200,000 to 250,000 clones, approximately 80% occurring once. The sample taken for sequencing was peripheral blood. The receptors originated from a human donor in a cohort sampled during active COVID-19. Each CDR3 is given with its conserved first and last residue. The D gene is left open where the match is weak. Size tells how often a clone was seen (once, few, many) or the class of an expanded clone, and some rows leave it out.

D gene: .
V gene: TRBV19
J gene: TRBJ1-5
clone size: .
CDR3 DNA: TGTGCCAGTAGACAGGAGCGGGCTCCGGGGCAGCCCCAGCATTTT
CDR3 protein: CASRQERAPGQPQHF

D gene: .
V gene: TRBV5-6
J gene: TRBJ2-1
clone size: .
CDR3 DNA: TGTGCCAGCAGCTTGGGGTCTAGAGGCAATGAGCAGTTCTTC
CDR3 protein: CASSLGSRGNEQFF

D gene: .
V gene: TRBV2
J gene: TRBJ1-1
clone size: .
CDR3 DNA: TGTGCCAGCTTCGGGTACACTGAAGCTTTCTTT
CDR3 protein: CASFGYTEAFF

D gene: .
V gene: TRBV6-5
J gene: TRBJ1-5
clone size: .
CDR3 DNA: TGTGCCAGCAGTTCTGACGGACAAAACAATCAGCCCCAGCATTTT
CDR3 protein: CASSSDGQNNQPQHF

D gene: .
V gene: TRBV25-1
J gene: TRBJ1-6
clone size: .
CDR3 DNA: TGTGCCAGCAGTGAATCCGGGACAAGGACTTCACCCCTCCACTTT
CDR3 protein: CASSESGTRTSPLHF

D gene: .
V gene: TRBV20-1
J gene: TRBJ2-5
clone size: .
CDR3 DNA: TGCAGTGCTAGTCGGTCTTCGCAAGAGACCCAGTACTTC
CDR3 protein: CSASRSSQETQYF

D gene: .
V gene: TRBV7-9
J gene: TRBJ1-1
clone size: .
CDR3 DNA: TGTGCCAGCAGCTTGCGGACGGGGGGCACTGAAGCTTTCTTT
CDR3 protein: CASSLRTGGTEAFF

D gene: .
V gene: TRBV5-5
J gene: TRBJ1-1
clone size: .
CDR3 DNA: TGTGCCAGCAGGATTAGACAGACCATGAACACTGAAGCTTTCTTT
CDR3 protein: CASRIRQTMNTEAFF

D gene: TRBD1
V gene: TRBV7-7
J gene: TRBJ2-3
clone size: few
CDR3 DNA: TGTGCTAGCAGCTTAGCGACGGGACAGGGGGCTCATACGCAGTATTTT
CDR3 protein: CASSLATGQGAHTQYF

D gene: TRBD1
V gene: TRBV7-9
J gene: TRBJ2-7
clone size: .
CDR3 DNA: TGTGCCAGCAGCTTAGGGGACAGTTCCTACGAGCAGTACTTC
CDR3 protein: CASSLGDSSYEQYF

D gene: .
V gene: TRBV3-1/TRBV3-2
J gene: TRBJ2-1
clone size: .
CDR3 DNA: TGTGCCAGCAGCCAACCCCGAACTAGTGGTGTGAGCGAGGAGCAGTTCTTC
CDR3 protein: CASSQPRTSGVSEEQFF

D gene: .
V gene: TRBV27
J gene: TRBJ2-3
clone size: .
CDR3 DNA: TGTGCCAGCAGTTCCCGATCCCAGGCCACAGATACGCAGTATTTT
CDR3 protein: CASSSRSQATDTQYF

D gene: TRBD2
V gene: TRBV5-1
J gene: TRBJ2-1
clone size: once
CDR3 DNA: TGCGCCACCCAGCCGAGCGGGGACTACAATGAGCAGTTCTTC
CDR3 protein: CATQPSGDYNEQFF

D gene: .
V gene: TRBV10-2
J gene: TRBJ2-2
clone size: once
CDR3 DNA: TGCGCCAGCAGGGTACTAGCAACTCCCACCGGGGAGCTGTTTTTT
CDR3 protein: CASRVLATPTGELFF

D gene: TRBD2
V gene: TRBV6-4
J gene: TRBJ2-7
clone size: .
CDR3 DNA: TGTGCCAGCAGTGACTCCGGCGGGAGGTCGCCCTACGAGCAGTACTTC
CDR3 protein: CASSDSGGRSPYEQYF

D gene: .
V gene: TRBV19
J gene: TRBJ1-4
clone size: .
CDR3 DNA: TGTGCCAGTAGTCCGGGACTTTTAAATGAAAAACTGTTTTTT
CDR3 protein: CASSPGLLNEKLFF

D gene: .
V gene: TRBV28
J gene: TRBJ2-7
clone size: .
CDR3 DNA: TGTGCCAGCAGTTCTACTGACAGCTACGAGCAGTACTTC
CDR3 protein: CASSSTDSYEQYF

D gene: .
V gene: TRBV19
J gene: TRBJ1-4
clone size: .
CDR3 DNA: TGTGCCAGTAGTATAGATCAGGGGAATGAAAAACTGTTTTTT
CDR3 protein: CASSIDQGNEKLFF

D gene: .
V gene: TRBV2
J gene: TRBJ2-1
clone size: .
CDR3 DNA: TGTGCCAGCAGTGACTCAGGGGAGAATTACAATGAGCAGTTCTTC
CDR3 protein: CASSDSGENYNEQFF

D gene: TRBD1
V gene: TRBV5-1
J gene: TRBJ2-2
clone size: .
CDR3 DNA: TGCGCCAGCAGTCTCCGGGACAGAATTACCGGGGAGCTGTTTTTT
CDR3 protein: CASSLRDRITGELFF

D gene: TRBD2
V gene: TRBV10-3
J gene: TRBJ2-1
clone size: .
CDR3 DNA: TGTGCCATCAGTGAGACTAGCGGGGGGCAGGGTGAGCAGTTCTTC
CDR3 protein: CAISETSGGQGEQFF

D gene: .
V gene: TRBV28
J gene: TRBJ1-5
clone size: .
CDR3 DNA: TGTGCCAGCGGTCCGCCTTCGCTAGGCAATCAGCCCCAGCATTTT
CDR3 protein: CASGPPSLGNQPQHF

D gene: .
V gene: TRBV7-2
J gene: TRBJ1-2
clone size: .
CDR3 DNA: TGTGCCAGCAGCTTAGAGGGAGGTCGCTATGGCTACACCTTC
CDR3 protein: CASSLEGGRYGYTF

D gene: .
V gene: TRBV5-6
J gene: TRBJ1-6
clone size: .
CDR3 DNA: TGTGCCAGCAGCCAAAATAATTCACCCCTCCACTTT
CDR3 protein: CASSQNNSPLHF

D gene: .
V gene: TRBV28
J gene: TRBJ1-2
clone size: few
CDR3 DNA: TGTGCCAGCAGTGGGGACACCGGCTACACCTTC
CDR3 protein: CASSGDTGYTF

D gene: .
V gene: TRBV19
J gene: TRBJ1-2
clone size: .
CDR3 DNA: TGTGCCAGTAGTATAGGTGGCCACGGGGGCTACACCTTC
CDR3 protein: CASSIGGHGGYTF

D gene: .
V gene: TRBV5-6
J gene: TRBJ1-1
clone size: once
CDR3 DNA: TGTGCCAGCAGCTTGGACCAGCGCACTGAAGCTTTCTTT
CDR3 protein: CASSLDQRTEAFF

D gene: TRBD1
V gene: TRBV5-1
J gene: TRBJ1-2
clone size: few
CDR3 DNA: TGCGCCAGCAGCGAGGGACAGCACTATGGCTACACCTTC
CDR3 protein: CASSEGQHYGYTF

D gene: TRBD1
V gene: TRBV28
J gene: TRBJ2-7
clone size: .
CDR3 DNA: TGTGCCAGCAGCCCCGGGACAGGGATAAGGGAGCAGTACTTC
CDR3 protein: CASSPGTGIREQYF

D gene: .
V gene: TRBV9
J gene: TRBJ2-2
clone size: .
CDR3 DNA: TGTGCCAGCAGCGTAGATGGGACATACACCGGGGAGCTGTTTTTT
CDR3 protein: CASSVDGTYTGELFF

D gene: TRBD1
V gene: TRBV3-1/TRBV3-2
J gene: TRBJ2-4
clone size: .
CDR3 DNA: TGTGCCAGCAGCCAAAAGGGGGCGGCGAACATTCAGTACTTC
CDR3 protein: CASSQKGAANIQYF

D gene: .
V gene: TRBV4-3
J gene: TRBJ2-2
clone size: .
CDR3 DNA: TGCGCCAGCAGCCAAGATGAGGCCGGGGAGCTGTTTTTT
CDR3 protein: CASSQDEAGELFF

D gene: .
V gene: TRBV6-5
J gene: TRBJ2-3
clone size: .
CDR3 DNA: TGTGCCAGCACTGGATGGGAGACCAGCGATACGCAGTATTTT
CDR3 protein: CASTGWETSDTQYF

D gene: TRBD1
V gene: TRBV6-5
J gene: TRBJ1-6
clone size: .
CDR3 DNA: TGTGCCAGCGGGGGACAGGCGAATTCACCCCTCCACTTT
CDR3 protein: CASGGQANSPLHF

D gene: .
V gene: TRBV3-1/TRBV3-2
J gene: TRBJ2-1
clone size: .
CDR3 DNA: TGTGCCAGCAGCCCTGGACTGGGCCCGTTAAGATCCGCCCACAATGAGCAGTTCTTC
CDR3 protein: CASSPGLGPLRSAHNEQFF